Listed below are T cell receptor beta chains from one sample, sequenced in a study of breast tumors, draining lymph nodes, adjacent tissues. TCRdb itself ran the multiplex PCR reads through MiXCR, one entry per CDR3 protein. Of approximately 89,000 distinct CDR3 sequences detected, roughly 28% appear once; the ten largest clones hold more than 8%. The sample taken for sequencing was axillary lymph node tissue. The receptors shown here come from a female donor with breast cancer. Some clones in this sample may be carry-over from other donors' samples. Both conserved end residues are part of each CDR3. A D gene is named only where the DNA matches it firmly. Where a row states a size, it is once, few, many or the class of an expanded clone; other rows omit it.

TRBD2 | TRBJ2-1 | TRBV7-2 | NA | TGTGCCAGCAGCTTAGTCGTCGGGGGGGTGCAGGGTGAGCAGTTCTTC | CASSLVVGGVQGEQFF
NA | TRBJ2-5 | TRBV20-1 | NA | TGCAGTGCTAGAGGAGGGGGGGGGTCAGAGACCCAGTACTTC | CSARGGGGSETQYF
NA | TRBJ1-1 | TRBV7-9 | few | TGTGCCAGCAGCCGACCCGGACCCGCTGAAGCTTTCTTT | CASSRPGPAEAFF
NA | TRBJ1-2 | TRBV7-9 | many | TGTGCCAGCAGCTTTTTTGCCTCTCGGGGCTACACCTTC | CASSFFASRGYTF
NA | TRBJ2-7 | TRBV20-1 | many | TGCAGTGCTAGAGACCCTCAGGGAGTGTACGAGCAGTACTTC | CSARDPQGVYEQYF
NA | TRBJ1-3 | TRBV29-1 | NA | TGCAGCGTTGAGGACCCGGGCGGAAACACCATATATTTT | CSVEDPGGNTIYF
NA | TRBJ2-3 | TRBV13 | NA | TGTGCCAGCAGCGCTCGGGGTACTAGAGCGGCTAGCACAGATACGCATTATTTT | CASSARGTRAASTDTHYF
TRBD2 | TRBJ2-1 | TRBV20-1 | many | TGCAGTGCAAACCCCGGGAGAAGCGGGAACTACAATGAGCAGTTCTTC | CSANPGRSGNYNEQFF
NA | TRBJ1-1 | TRBV4-1 | NA | TGCGCCAGCAGCCTCCAGCGGGGTTATACAGGGCAAGCTTTCTTT | CASSLQRGYTGQAFF
NA | TRBJ1-2 | TRBV27 | many | TGTGCCAGCAGTAATACCCCTAGGTGGGGAGCTAACTATGGCTACACCTTC | CASSNTPRWGANYGYTF
TRBD2 | TRBJ2-4 | TRBV14 | many | TGTGCCAGCAGCTTCCGGGAGGGGGACATTCAGTACTTC | CASSFREGDIQYF
NA | TRBJ2-2 | TRBV7-9 | many | TGTGCCAGCAGTCCCCAAACAGTGCTCACCGGGGAGCTGTTTTTT | CASSPQTVLTGELFF
NA | TRBJ1-6 | TRBV7-2 | many | TGTGCCAGCAGCTTGAAGGGCGGACCGGGTAATTCACCCCTCCACTTT | CASSLKGGPGNSPLHF
NA | TRBJ1-5 | TRBV4-3 | many | TGCGCCAGCAGCCAAGATGTCGGTCAGCCCCAGCATTTT | CASSQDVGQPQHF
TRBD2 | TRBJ2-2 | TRBV7-2 | few | TGTGCCAGCAGCTTGAAGTTCGGACTAGCGGGAATCGGGCAGCTGTTTTTT | CASSLKFGLAGIGQLFF
TRBD2 | TRBJ2-3 | TRBV6-2/TRBV6-3 | many | TGTGCCAGCAGTTACGTCGCTAGCGGGAGTGGCCCAGATACGCAGTATTTT | CASSYVASGSGPDTQYF
NA | TRBJ1-1 | TRBV7-9 | many | TGTGCCAGCAGCTTTCAAGGGGCGAACACTGAAGCTTTCTTT | CASSFQGANTEAFF
TRBD2 | TRBJ2-4 | TRBV12-3/TRBV12-4 | NA | TGTGCCAGCAGTTCCCCCCCTCGATGGGAGCGGGGTAGAAACATTCAGTACTTC | CASSSPPRWERGRNIQYF
NA | TRBJ1-2 | TRBV14 | NA | TGTGCCAGCAGCCAAGATCCCGGTAGGGGTGGCTACACCTTC | CASSQDPGRGGYTF
NA | TRBJ2-3 | TRBV6-2/TRBV6-3 | many | TGTGCCAGCAGTTACTCCGGCGGCACTCGGAGCACAGATACGCAGTATTTT | CASSYSGGTRSTDTQYF
NA | TRBJ2-5 | TRBV28 | many | TGTGCCAGCCAAGGGACTTTCGAGACCCAGTACTTC | CASQGTFETQYF
TRBD2 | TRBJ2-3 | TRBV6-5 | many | TGTGCCAGCAGTCCCCGGACTAGCGGGAGATTCAGCATAGGTACGCAGTATTTT | CASSPRTSGRFSIGTQYF
NA | TRBJ2-2 | TRBV7-2 | many | TGTGCCAGCAGCCTGACAAGCCGCACCGGGGAGCTGTTTTTT | CASSLTSRTGELFF
NA | TRBJ1-1 | TRBV7-2 | NA | TGTGCCAGCAGCCCATTTTTGGGGGGGGGCACTGAAGCTTTCTTT | CASSPFLGGGTEAFF
NA | TRBJ2-5 | TRBV19 | many | TGTGCCAGTAGTCGGGAAGCTGGGATGGGAGAGACCCAGTACTTC | CASSREAGMGETQYF
NA | TRBJ2-7 | TRBV19 | many | TGTGCCAGTAGTATCGACGACAACAGACGGGACTACGAGCAGTACTTC | CASSIDDNRRDYEQYF
TRBD1 | TRBJ2-1 | TRBV20-1 | many | TGCAGTGCGACCACCCGGACCGGGACAGGGGGTATTGATGAGCAGTTCTTC | CSATTRTGTGGIDEQFF
TRBD2 | TRBJ2-7 | TRBV20-1 | many | TGCAGTGCTACTAGCGGGACCACCTACGAGCAGTACTTC | CSATSGTTYEQYF
NA | TRBJ1-2 | TRBV5-1 | many | TGCGCCAGCAGCTTTTCAGGGACGTCGGGGTCCGATGGCTACACCTTC | CASSFSGTSGSDGYTF